This T cell receptor beta chain appears in the sequencing data of a study of blood T cells in healthy people across ages. Findings and caveats of the study: Fewer expanded clones and more diversity marked long-lived versus aged donors.

It was with a sample-barcoded 5' primer and a J-beta primer mix that a second PCR of roughly 7 to 12 cycles was run. TCRdb itself ran the 5' RACE reads through MiXCR, one entry per CDR3 protein. The table lists 920,000 or so distinct CDR3 sequences, 40% to 45% of them singletons. Each sample yielded at least 5 micrograms of PBMC total RNA. Comment on this clonotype: As yet, its antigen is unknown.

This clonotype was sampled from a woman aged 55-69 years in good health. Sequencing was done on a sample of blood.

CDR3 amino acids: CASSRGTGVTDTQYF. In nucleotides, the CDR3 is TGTGCCAGCAGCCGCGGGACAGGCGTCACAGATACGCAGTATTTT. This chain joins TRBV7-3 and TRBJ2-3; 8 nucleotides align to TRBD1. Per the germline V gene, CDR1 is SGHTA and CDR2 is FQGTGA. V dropped 5 bases and J dropped 2; count of bases not matched to a gene: 6. The CDR3 runs to 15 residues.